This TCR beta chain derives from a study of CXCR3-negative and CXCR3-positive naive CD8 T cells. Concerning this clonotype itself: Its matching antigen is unknown.

All TRB cDNA libraries came from 5' RACE performed with UMI labels. From its re-call of the 5' RACE reads, TCRdb lists each CDR3 protein once, without DNA. The sample holds roughly 65,000 distinct CDR3 sequences. Study results and limitations: The study found comparably high diversity in both naive subsets and much lower diversity in memory CD8+ cells. CXCR3-positive naive cells carried more hydrophobic TRB CDR3s than CXCR3-negative ones.

The CDR3 covers 15 residues. Germline loops: CDR1 SGHRS, CDR2 YFSETQ. Every CD8+ T cell subset underwent triplicate sorting at 300,000 cells apiece. Definition of naive CD8+ T cells rested on a CD45RO-CCR7+CD27+CD95- profile. The gene calls are TRBV5-1 and TRBJ2-1; the TCRdb call, TRBD1, lacks DNA for checking. Sequencing was done on a sample of naive CXCR3+ CD8+ T cells from blood. Stated subset: CD45RO-CCR7+CD27+CD95- naive CD8+ T cells expressing CXCR3 (TNR3+). This TCR was recovered from a human donor in good health. Some clones in this sample may be carry-over from other donors' samples. This chain's CDR3 is CASSPRTGMINEQFF.